What follows are 21 T cell receptor beta chains derived from one specimen sequenced in a study of molecular identifiers for immune sequencing clone quantification. Each CDR3 protein is one row after TCRdb ran MiXCR on the PCR reads. There are about 630,000 distinct CDR3 sequences in the sample; around 25% occur only once, and 0.6% to 0.9% lies in the top ten. Source material: naive CD8+ T cells from blood, with Jurkat cell RNA spiked in. The subset: FACS-sorted CD8+CD4-CCR7+CD45RA+ naive T cells. These receptors originate from a human donor in good health. Some libraries in this study had Jurkat cell RNA spiked in.

This clonotype has just a few counts. J is TRBJ1-2 and V is TRBV7-9; 7 bases fit TRBD1. From germline, CDR1 is SEHNR and CDR2 FQNEAQ (reference sequence). The V gene end was trimmed by 0 bases and the J gene end by 8 bases; junction bases not matched to a gene: 6. The CDR3 is made up of 14 amino acids. The CDR3 bases are TGTGCCAGCAGCTTAGCGGAGGGGGCGGAGGGCTACACCTTC. Its protein product is CASSLAEGAEGYTF.

This clonotype has only a few counts. The V gene is TRBV19, the J gene TRBJ1-5, with D unresolved. This CDR3 comprises 13 residues. Trimming pared 4 bases from V and 7 bases from J, leaving 11 bases between. Germline lookup yields CDR1 LNHDA and CDR2 SQIVND (reference sequence). The CDR3 loop is CASSSTGLQPQHF. The CDR3 DNA is TGTGCCAGTAGTAGTACGGGTTTACAGCCCCAGCATTTT.

With respect to this clonotype: A clone one base away is much larger, so this may be a read error. J is TRBJ2-7 and V is TRBV5-1; the D gene could be TRBD1 or TRBD2 (6 bases each). The V end was cut by 7 bases, the J end by 2 bases, with 19 bases between. This CDR3 contains 15 residues. Germline values: CDR1 SGHRS, CDR2 YFSETQ. CDR3 DNA: TGCGCCAGCGGCCCAGGGGTAGCGGTGACCTACGAGCAGTACTTC. Translation: CASGPGVAVTYEQYF.

V and J are TRBV7-9 and TRBJ1-2; a possible D gene is TRBD1 (5 bases). The CDR3 is 17 residues long. V lost 6 bases to trimming and J lost 5 bases, with 25 bases between them. Per the germline V gene, CDR1 is SEHNR and CDR2 is FQNEAQ (reference sequence). The chain's CDR3 is CASSSGTQAFTHYGYTF. For the CDR3, the DNA is TGTGCCAGCAGTTCCGGGACTCAGGCTTTCACCCATTATGGCTACACCTTC.

This clonotype was recorded at least ten times. The V call is TRBV5-6, the J call TRBJ1-1; possibly TRBD1 for D (6 bases). Germline values: CDR1 SGHDT, CDR2 YYEEEE. Trimming shortened V by 3 bases and J by 1 base, and 10 bases separated the two germline ends. The CDR3 extends over 14 amino acids. The CDR3 DNA sequence: TGTGCCAGCAGCTGGGACACCAAGAACACTGAAGCTTTCTTT. Translation gives CASSWDTKNTEAFF. Looking up the rest from reference TRBV5-6 and TRBJ1-1 gives the full variable domain: DAGVTQSPTHLIKTRGQQVTLRCSPKSGHDTVSWYQQALGQGPQFIFQYYEEEERQRGNFPDRFSGHQFPNYSSELNVNALLLGDSALYLCASSWDTKNTEAFFGQGTRLTVV.

As concerns this clonotype: The missing conserved phenylalanine or tryptophan at the end of this CDR3 makes a read error likely. This sequence joins TRBV6-2 or TRBV6-3 and TRBJ2-1; maybe TRBD2 (5 bases). The CDR3 is 12 amino acids. V was shortened by 2 bases and J by 7 bases, with 6 bases between the two germline ends. Germline V gene sequence: CDR1 MNHEY, CDR2 SVGEGT. CDR3: CASSYGRNEQFL. As DNA, the CDR3 is TGTGCCAGCAGTTACGGGAGAAATGAGCAGTTCCTC.

The chain combines TRBV13 with TRBJ2-7; TRBD2 might be the D (7 bases). The CDR3 is 14 amino acids. The ends were cut back, 3 bases at V and 5 bases at J, with 14 bases in the middle. Germline values: CDR1 PRHDT, CDR2 FYEKMQ (reference sequence). The CDR3 spells CASSLGGTSDEQYF. The CDR3, as DNA: TGTGCCAGCAGCTTGGGAGGGACATCCGACGAGCAGTACTTC.

This clonotype was counted between two and nine times. V is TRBV19 and J is TRBJ2-2; D ambiguous. V lost 6 bases, J lost 3 bases, and 14 bases lay in between. Germline V gene data show CDR1 as LNHDA and CDR2 as SQIVND (reference sequence). The CDR3 contains 15 residues. This CDR3 is CASSPEHRDTGELFF. In nucleotides, the CDR3 is TGTGCCAGTAGCCCTGAACACAGAGACACCGGGGAGCTGTTTTTT.

Many counts were recorded for this clonotype. The rearrangement joins TRBV4-3 to TRBJ1-1, with unresolved D. CDR1 and CDR2 from the germline V gene are LGHNA and YSLEER. Deletions cut 4 bases from V and 0 bases from J, with 6 bases between. The CDR3 has 13 residues. The CDR3, as DNA: TGCGCCAGCAGCCCTGACCTGAACACTGAAGCTTTCTTT. Its translation is CASSPDLNTEAFF.

CDR3 DNA: TGCGCCAGCGGTGGTCCCGGTAGGGGCTACGAGCAGTACTTC. The encoded protein is CASGGPGRGYEQYF. The chain recombines TRBV10-2 with TRBJ2-7; weak D call: TRBD1 (5 bases). This CDR3 has 14 residues. V lost 8 bases and J lost 3, with 17 bases in between. CDR1 WSHSY and CDR2 SAAADI come from the germline V gene.

This chain connects TRBV5-5 to TRBJ2-3, with TRBD2 matching 11 bases. Losses at the gene ends were 2 bases for V and 0 bases for J; bases not matched to a gene: 5. The CDR3 length is 17 residues. Germline V gene data show CDR1 as SGHKS and CDR2 as YYEKEE (reference sequence). The CDR3 coding sequence is TGTGCCAGCAGCTTACACTGGACTAGCGGGAGCACAGATACGCAGTATTTT. It codes for CASSLHWTSGSTDTQYF.

In this sample, this clonotype turned up many times. Here the CDR3 reads CASSSHSEDTGELFF. For the CDR3, the DNA is TGTGCCAGCAGCTCCCATTCCGAGGACACCGGGGAGCTGTTTTTT. This chain joins TRBV13 and TRBJ2-2, with D uncertain. The ends were cut back, 4 bases at V and 3 bases at J, with 12 bases in the middle. Germline-derived CDR1 and CDR2 are PRHDT and FYEKMQ (reference sequence). The CDR3 has 15 residues. Supplemented by reference TRBV13 and TRBJ2-2, the full variable domain reads AAGVIQSPRHLIKEKRETATLKCYPIPRHDTVYWYQQGPGQDPQFLISFYEKMQSDKGSIPDRFSAQQFSDYHSELNMSSLELGDSALYFCASSSHSEDTGELFFGEGSRLTVL.

This CDR3 is CAWSLTVNPEAFF. The CDR3 DNA sequence: TGTGCCTGGAGTTTAACAGTGAATCCTGAAGCTTTCTTT. This sequence joins TRBV30 and TRBJ1-1; D unclear. Trimming removed 2 bases from V and 6 bases from J, with 13 bases in between. CDR1 and CDR2 from the germline V gene are GTSNPN and SVGIG (reference sequence). The CDR3 consists of 13 residues.

In regard to this clonotype: This may arise from a read error, as a much more abundant clone is one base away. The gene calls are TRBV30 and TRBJ2-5, with D possibly matching TRBD1 (6 bases). The CDR3 totals 13 residues. Per germline, CDR1 GTSNPN and CDR2 SVGIG (reference sequence). CDR3 region: CAGQRGLGETQCF. Written as DNA, the CDR3 is TGTGCCGGACAGCGAGGATTGGGGGAGACCCAGTGCTTC.

This clonotype turned up a few times. CDR3: CASSLGYMNEQFF. Here the CDR3 DNA reads TGTGCCAGCAGTTTAGGTTACATGAATGAGCAGTTCTTC. V usage is TRBV12-3 or TRBV12-4 and J usage is TRBJ2-1; D remains ambiguous. The CDR3 has 13 amino acids. V lost 1 base and J 7 bases, leaving 8 bases between the germline ends.

This clonotype was counted at least ten times. The CDR3 protein is CASGLVGTGYTDTQYF. The CDR3, as DNA: TGTGCTAGTGGTTTGGTAGGGACAGGGTACACAGATACGCAGTATTTT. The chain joins TRBV12-5 to TRBJ2-3; 9 nucleotides match TRBD1. Germline trimming cut 0 bases from V and 2 bases from J; bases unmatched to any gene: 3. Germline values: CDR1 LGHNT, CDR2 FRNRAP. The CDR3 consists of 16 residues.

The CDR3 DNA reads as TGTGCCAGCAGTTGGGAGAGGGTTGGTGGCACTGAAGCTTTCTTT. It is translated as CASSWERVGGTEAFF. V usage is TRBV27 and J usage is TRBJ1-1; no clear D gene. Deletions cut 4 bases from V and 4 bases from J, with 16 bases between. The germline V gene has CDR1 MNHEY and CDR2 SMNVEV (reference sequence). The CDR3 is 15 residues long.

The V and J genes are TRBV19 and TRBJ2-7; D unclear. The ends were cut back, 3 bases at V and 6 bases at J, with 12 bases in the middle. Germline V gene lookup returns CDR1 LNHDA and CDR2 SQIVND (reference sequence). This CDR3 is built from 13 residues. The chain's CDR3 is CASSMELPSEQYF. CDR3 coding DNA: TGTGCCAGTAGTATGGAACTCCCTTCCGAGCAGTACTTC.

This clonotype was observed at least ten times. The rearrangement links TRBV2 to TRBJ1-1; D gene unclear. V lost 3 bases, J lost 6 bases, and 5 bases lay in between. Per the germline V gene, CDR1 is SNHLY and CDR2 is FYNNEI. CDR3 length equals 11 residues. The CDR3 DNA follows: TGTGCCAGCAGTGATTGGGCTGAAGCTTTCTTT. Translating gives CASSDWAEAFF.

This clonotype was counted a few times. The chain uses TRBV19 and TRBJ2-5; 7 nucleotides agree with TRBD1. The junction had 7 bases not matched to a gene; V was cut back by 5 bases and J by 4 bases. Looked up from germline, CDR1 is LNHDA and CDR2 is SQIVND (reference sequence). This CDR3 region has 14 residues. DNA of the CDR3: TGTGCCAGTAGTGTACAGGGGTTGGTAGAGACCCAGTACTTC. It yields the protein CASSVQGLVETQYF. The entire variable domain, with the rest obtained from reference TRBV19 and TRBJ2-5, is as follows: DGGITQSPKYLFRKEGQNVTLSCEQNLNHDAMYWYRQDPGQGLRLIYYSQIVNDFQKGDIAEGYSVSREKKESFPLTVTSAQKNPTAFYLCASSVQGLVETQYFGPGTRLLVL.

This clonotype occurred many times. The rearrangement uses TRBV27 and TRBJ1-5; unclear D gene. This CDR3 comprises 13 residues. From germline, CDR1 is MNHEY and CDR2 SMNVEV (reference sequence). Trimming removed 2 bases at V and 7 bases at J, with 9 bases between. CDR3 sequence reads: CASSLGQQQPQHF. In DNA form, the CDR3 reads TGTGCCAGCAGTTTAGGTCAGCAGCAGCCCCAGCATTTT.